The T cell receptor beta chain described here comes from a study of blood T cell repertoires in COVID-19 (dated by TCRdb to the early 2020s). Turning to the overall study: Collaborator samples came from the United States, Italy and Spain and covered acute and convalescent phases of COVID-19. The prospective study material was composed of cDNA or gDNA derived from T cells, B-cell-depleted T cells, or PBMCs. Subjects who had been exposed to COVID-19, were actively infected with it, or had recovered from it provided the deeply sampled blood TCRbeta repertoires that made up the dataset. The repertoires were released in a freely available public database meant as a resource for research on the immune response to SARS-CoV-2. Samples came from the ongoing ImmuneRACE study (first 160 participants) plus 1,254 subjects from 6 global collaborators. The sample metadata nearly always contained a de-identified subject ID, COVID-19 status, age in years and sex. HLA class I and class II types, where available, came from metadata supplied by the sample provider rather than from assay-based typing.

TCRbeta CDR3 regions were amplified from genomic DNA using the immunoSEQ Assay, a bias-controlled multiplex PCR. The source study handled its data this way. Nucleated cell counts per sample were estimated from amplification of reference gene primers within the assay. To quantify the absolute abundance of each unique TCRbeta CDR3 rearrangement, sequence reads were collapsed and filtered. For each sample, productive Simpson clonality was calculated as the square root of Simpson's diversity index across productive rearrangements. The clones in this table, taken by TCRdb from immuneACCESS, are in-frame only. Not every clone is retained; where verified, under half of the shortfall comes from an unresolved V gene, and the cause of the rest is unknown. The V and J calls and clone size come from that table; D and trimming were worked out from the DNA. Across this sample there are 70,000 to 95,000 clones, with about 92% seen only once. Nearly 6.5% of the sample belongs to the ten largest clones.

Collaborating institutions collected whole blood in K2EDTA tubes following their own protocols. Collaborator samples were shipped for TCRbeta analysis as frozen whole blood, isolated PBMCs, or DNA extracted from either sample type. The table lists this clone with a count of one. Its antigen is currently not known. No qualities accompany the bases; no much larger clone lies one base away. Points the paper makes about the study in general: How much clinical and demographic metadata was included differed by source and by participant, and the metadata was provided uncurated.

The sequence came from a woman aged 60-70 years with active COVID-19. The sequenced sample consisted of peripheral blood.

The DNA reads TGTGCCAGCTCACCTCTGACAAGAATGAACACTGAAGCTTTCTTT. Translated, it reads CASSPLTRMNTEAFF. This sequence uses TRBV18 and TRBJ1-1; no D gene can be assigned with confidence. In the germline V gene, CDR1 corresponds to KGHSH and CDR2 to LQKENI. The CDR3, cysteine through phenylalanine, is 15 amino acids long. Only CDR3 DNA remains: 45 bases, in frame from the first base. A distance of 11 bases separates the germline ends of V and J, which lose 3 bases and 0 bases respectively.